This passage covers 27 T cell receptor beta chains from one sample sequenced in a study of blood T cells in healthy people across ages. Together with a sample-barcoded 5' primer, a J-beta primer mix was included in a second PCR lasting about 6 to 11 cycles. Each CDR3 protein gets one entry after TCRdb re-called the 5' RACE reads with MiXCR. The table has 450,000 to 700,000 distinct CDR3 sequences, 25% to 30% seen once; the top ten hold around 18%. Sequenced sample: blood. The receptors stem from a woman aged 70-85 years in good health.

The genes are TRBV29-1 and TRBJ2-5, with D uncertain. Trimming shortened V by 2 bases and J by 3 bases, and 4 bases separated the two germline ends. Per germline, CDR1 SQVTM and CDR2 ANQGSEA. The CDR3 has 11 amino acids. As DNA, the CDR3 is TGCAGCGTTGAACAGGAAGAGACCCAGTACTTC. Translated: CSVEQEETQYF.

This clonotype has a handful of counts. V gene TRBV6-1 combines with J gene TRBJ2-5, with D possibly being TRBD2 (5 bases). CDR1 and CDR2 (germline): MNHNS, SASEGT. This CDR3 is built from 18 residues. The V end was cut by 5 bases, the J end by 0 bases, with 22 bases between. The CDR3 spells CASSQPPWGEEYQETQYF. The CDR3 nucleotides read TGTGCCAGCAGTCAACCGCCGTGGGGAGAGGAGTACCAAGAGACCCAGTACTTC.

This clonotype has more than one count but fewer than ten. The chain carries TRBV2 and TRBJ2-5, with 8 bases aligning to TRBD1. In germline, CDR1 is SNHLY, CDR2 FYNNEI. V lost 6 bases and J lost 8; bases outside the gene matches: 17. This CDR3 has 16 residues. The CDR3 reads CASSGDTGGPTGTQYF. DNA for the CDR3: TGTGCCAGCAGCGGCGATACAGGGGGGCCAACAGGCACCCAGTACTTC.

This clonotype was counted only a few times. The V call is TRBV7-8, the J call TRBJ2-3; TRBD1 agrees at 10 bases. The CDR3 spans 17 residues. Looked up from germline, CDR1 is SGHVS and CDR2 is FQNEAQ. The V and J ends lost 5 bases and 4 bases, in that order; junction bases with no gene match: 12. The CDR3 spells CASSPTWTGGGPDTQYF. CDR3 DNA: TGTGCCAGCAGCCCTACGTGGACAGGGGGTGGCCCAGATACGCAGTATTTT.

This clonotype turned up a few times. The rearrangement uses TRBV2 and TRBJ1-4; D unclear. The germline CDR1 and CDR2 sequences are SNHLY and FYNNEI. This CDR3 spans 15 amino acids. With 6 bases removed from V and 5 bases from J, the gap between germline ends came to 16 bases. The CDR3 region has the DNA TGTGCCAGCAGCCAACTTGAAGTCGAGAATGAAAAACTGTTTTTT. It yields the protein CASSQLEVENEKLFF.

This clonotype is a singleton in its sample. The CDR3 DNA is TGCGCCAGCAGCTTATTGACAGGGGACGAGACCCAGTACTTC. Translated: CASSLLTGDETQYF. The chain employs TRBV5-1 and TRBJ2-5; 8 positions match TRBD1. Germline lookup yields CDR1 SGHRS and CDR2 YFSETQ. J was trimmed by 5 bases and V by 2 bases; bases with no gene match: 5. This CDR3 is built from 14 residues.

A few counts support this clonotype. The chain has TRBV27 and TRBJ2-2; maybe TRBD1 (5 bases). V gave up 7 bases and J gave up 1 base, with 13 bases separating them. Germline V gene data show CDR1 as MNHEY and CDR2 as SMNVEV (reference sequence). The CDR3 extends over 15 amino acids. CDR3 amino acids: CASKRRQMNTGELFF. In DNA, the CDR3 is TGTGCCAGCAAGAGGAGACAGATGAACACCGGGGAGCTGTTTTTT.

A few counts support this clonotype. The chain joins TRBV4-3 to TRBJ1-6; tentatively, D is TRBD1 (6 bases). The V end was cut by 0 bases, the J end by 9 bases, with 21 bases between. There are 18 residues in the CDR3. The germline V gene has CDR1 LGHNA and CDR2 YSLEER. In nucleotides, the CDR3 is TGCGCCAGCAGCCAAGATTCTCTGGGGGCGCGACGGAGTTCACCCCTCCACTTT. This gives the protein CASSQDSLGARRSSPLHF.

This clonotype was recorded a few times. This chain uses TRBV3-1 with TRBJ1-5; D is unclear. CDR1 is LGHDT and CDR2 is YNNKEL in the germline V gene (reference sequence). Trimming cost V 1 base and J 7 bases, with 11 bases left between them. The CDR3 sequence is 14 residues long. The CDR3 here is CASSQGGVRQPQHF. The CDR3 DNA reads TGTGCCAGCAGCCAAGGCGGGGTGCGGCAGCCCCAGCATTTT.

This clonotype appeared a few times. CDR3 residues: CSATPTGLSGNTIYF. The CDR3 bases are TGCAGTGCCACTCCGACAGGCCTCTCTGGAAACACCATATATTTT. The chain has TRBV20-1 and TRBJ1-3; D possibly corresponds to TRBD1 (6 bases). Germline CDR1 DFQATT, CDR2 SNEGSKA (reference sequence). This CDR3 region has 15 residues. The germline V and J ends were trimmed by 6 bases and 0 bases, with 15 bases remaining between them.

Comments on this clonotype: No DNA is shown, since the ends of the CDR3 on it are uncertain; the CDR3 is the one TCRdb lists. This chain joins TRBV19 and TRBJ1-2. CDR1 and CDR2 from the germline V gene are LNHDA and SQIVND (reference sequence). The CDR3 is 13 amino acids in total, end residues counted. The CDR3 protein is CASRYSRNYGCTF.

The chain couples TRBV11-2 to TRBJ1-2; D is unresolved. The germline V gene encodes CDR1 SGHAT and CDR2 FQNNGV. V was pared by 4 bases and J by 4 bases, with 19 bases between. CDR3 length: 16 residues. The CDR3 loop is CASSSGRGSPSYGYTF. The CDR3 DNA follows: TGTGCCAGCAGCTCGGGCCGGGGATCGCCCTCCTATGGCTACACCTTC.

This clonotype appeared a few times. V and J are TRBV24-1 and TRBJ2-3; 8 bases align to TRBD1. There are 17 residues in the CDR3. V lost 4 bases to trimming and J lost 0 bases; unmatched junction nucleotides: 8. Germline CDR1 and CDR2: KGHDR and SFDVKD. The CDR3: CATSEPTGASSTDTQYF. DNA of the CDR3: TGTGCCACCAGTGAACCGACAGGGGCGTCTAGCACAGATACGCAGTATTTT.

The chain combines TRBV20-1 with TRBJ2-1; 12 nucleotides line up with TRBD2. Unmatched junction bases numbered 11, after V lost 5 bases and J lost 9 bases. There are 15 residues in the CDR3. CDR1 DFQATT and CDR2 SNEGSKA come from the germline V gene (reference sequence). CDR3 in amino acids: CSAQRRLAGVGEQFF. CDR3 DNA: TGCAGTGCTCAAAGGAGACTAGCGGGAGTGGGTGAGCAGTTCTTC.

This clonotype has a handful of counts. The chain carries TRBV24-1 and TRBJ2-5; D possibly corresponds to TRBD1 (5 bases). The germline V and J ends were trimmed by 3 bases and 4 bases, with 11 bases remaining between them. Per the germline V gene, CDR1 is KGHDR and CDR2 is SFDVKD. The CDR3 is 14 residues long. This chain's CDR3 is CATSDAGRGETQYF. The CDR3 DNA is TGTGCCACCAGTGATGCCGGAAGGGGAGAGACCCAGTACTTC.

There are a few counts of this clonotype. The CDR3, as DNA: TGTGCCAGCAGCGCGCGGGGGTCTCGCACTGAAGCTTTCTTT. It specifies CASSARGSRTEAFF. The V and J genes are TRBV27 and TRBJ1-1; possible D gene TRBD1, 5 bases. This CDR3 has 14 residues. Germline CDR1 reads MNHEY; CDR2 reads SMNVEV (reference sequence). Trimming stripped 6 bases from V and 4 bases from J, with 15 bases between.

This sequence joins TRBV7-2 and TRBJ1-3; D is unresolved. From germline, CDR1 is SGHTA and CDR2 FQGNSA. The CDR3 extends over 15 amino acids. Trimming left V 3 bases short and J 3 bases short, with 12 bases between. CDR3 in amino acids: CASSLSTIHGNTIYF. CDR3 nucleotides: TGTGCCAGCAGCTTGTCAACTATTCATGGAAACACCATATATTTT.

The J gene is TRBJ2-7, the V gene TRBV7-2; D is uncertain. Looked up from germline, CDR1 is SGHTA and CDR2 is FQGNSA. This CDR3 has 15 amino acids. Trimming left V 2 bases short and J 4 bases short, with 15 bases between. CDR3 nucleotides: TGTGCCAGCAGCTTAATCCGGAATATAAGATACGAGCAGTACTTC. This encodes CASSLIRNIRYEQYF.

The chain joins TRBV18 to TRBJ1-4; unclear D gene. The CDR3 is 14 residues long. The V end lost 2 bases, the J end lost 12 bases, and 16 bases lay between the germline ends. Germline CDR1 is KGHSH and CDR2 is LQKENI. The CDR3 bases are TGTGCCAGCTCACCAAGCCGGGTCGGGGAAGAACTGTTTTTT. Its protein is CASSPSRVGEELFF.

The CDR3 sequence is CASSKKALAGGPWFLAKNIQYF. For the CDR3, the DNA is TGTGCCAGCAGCAAAAAAGCGCTAGCGGGGGGGCCATGGTTTTTAGCCAAAAACATTCAGTACTTC. The V gene is TRBV21-1, the J gene TRBJ2-4; the D call in the table, TRBD2, was not verified against the DNA. TRBV21-1 is labeled a pseudogene. The CDR3 extends over 22 amino acids.

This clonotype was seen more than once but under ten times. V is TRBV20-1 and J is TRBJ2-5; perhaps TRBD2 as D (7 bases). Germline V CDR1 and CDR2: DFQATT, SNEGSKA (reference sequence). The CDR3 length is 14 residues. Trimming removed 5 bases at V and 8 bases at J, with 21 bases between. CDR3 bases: TGCAGTGCTGGGGGGGGGCCGGGTATGGGTACCCAGTACTTC. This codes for CSAGGGPGMGTQYF.

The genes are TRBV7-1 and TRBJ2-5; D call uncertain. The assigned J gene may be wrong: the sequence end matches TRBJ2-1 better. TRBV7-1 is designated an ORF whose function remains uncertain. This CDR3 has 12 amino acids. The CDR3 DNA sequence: TGTGCCAGCAGACCTGACTTCGGTGAGCAGTTCTTC. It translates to CASRPDFGEQFF.

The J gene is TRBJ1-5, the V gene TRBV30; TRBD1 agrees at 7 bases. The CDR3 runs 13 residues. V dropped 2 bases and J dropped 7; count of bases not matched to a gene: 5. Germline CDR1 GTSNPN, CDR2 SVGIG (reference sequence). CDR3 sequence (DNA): TGTGCCTGGAGTACCAGGGGGTCACAGCCCCAGCATTTT. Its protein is CAWSTRGSQPQHF.

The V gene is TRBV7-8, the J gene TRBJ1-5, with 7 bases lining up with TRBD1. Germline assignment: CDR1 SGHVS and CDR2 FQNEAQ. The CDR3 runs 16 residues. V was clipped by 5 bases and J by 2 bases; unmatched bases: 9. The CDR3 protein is CASSGGGGRGNQPQHF. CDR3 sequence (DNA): TGTGCCAGCAGCGGAGGAGGGGGCCGAGGCAATCAGCCCCAGCATTTT.

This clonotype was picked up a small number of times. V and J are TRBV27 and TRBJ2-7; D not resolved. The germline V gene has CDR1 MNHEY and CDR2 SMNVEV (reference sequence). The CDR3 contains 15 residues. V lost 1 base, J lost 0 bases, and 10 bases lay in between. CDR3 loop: CASSLFPTNSYEQYF. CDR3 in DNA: TGTGCCAGCAGTTTATTTCCGACCAACTCCTACGAGCAGTACTTC.

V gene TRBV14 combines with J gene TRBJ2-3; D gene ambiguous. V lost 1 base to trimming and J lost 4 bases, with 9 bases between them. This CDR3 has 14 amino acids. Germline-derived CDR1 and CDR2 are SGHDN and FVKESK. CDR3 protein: CASSQGVRADTQYF. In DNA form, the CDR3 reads TGTGCCAGCAGCCAAGGGGTTCGCGCAGATACGCAGTATTTT. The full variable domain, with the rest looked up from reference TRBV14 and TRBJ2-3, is EAGVTQFPSHSVIEKGQTVTLRCDPISGHDNLYWYRRVMGKEIKFLLHFVKESKQDESGMPNNRFLAERTGGTYSTLKVQPAELEDSGVYFCASSQGVRADTQYFGPGTRLTVL.

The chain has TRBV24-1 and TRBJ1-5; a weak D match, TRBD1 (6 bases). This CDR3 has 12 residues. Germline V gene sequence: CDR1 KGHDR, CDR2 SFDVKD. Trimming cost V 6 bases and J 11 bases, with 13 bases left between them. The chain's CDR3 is CATSTPGASQHF. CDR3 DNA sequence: TGTGCCACCAGTACCCCAGGGGCCTCCCAGCATTTT.